This TCR beta chain derives from a study of cytomegalovirus exposure and HLA in healthy donors. PCR was performed using 60 Vbeta and 13 Jbeta primers. Clones were read by immunoSEQ multiplex PCR, and TCRdb kept only the in-frame ones, dropping some. The table lists around 200,000 clones, almost 75% of them singletons, with 2.5% to 3.5% in the top ten. The donors (healthy individuals) were bone marrow donors. Nominally healthy donors provided the samples, though records likely missed some immune exposures. Germline V gene data show CDR1 as SGHRS and CDR2 as YFSETQ. This CDR3 is 15 amino acids long. V gave up 4 bases and J gave up 4 bases; unmatched junction bases: 8.

The genes are TRBV5-1 and TRBJ1-1; 9 positions agree with TRBD1. This clonotype was sampled from a woman under 40 in good health and CMV-seropositive. The specimen sequenced was PBMCs. CDR3 residues: CASSARQGESTEAFF. In DNA form, the CDR3 reads TGCGCCAGCAGCGCGAGACAGGGGGAAAGCACTGAAGCTTTCTTT. Variable domain in full (rest from reference TRBV5-1 and TRBJ1-1): KAGVTQTPRYLIKTRGQQVTLSCSPISGHRSVSWYQQTPGQGLQFLFEYFSETQRNKGNFPGRFSGRQFSNSRSEMNVSTLELGDSALYLCASSARQGESTEAFFGQGTRLTVV.